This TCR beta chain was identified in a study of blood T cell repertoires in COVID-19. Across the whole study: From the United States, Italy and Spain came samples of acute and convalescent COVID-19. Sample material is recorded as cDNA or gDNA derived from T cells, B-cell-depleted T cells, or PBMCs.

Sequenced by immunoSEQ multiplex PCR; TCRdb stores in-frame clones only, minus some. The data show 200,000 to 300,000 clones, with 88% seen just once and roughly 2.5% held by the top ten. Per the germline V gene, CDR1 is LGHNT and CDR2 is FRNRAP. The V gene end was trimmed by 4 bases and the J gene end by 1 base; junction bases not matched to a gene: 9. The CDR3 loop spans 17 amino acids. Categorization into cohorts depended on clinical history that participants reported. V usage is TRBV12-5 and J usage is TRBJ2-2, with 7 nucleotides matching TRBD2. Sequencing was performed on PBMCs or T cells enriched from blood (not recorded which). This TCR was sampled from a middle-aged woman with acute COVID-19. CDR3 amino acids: CASGWPHRGVNTGELFF. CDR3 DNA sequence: TGTGCTAGTGGTTGGCCTCATCGGGGGGTGAACACCGGGGAGCTGTTTTTT.